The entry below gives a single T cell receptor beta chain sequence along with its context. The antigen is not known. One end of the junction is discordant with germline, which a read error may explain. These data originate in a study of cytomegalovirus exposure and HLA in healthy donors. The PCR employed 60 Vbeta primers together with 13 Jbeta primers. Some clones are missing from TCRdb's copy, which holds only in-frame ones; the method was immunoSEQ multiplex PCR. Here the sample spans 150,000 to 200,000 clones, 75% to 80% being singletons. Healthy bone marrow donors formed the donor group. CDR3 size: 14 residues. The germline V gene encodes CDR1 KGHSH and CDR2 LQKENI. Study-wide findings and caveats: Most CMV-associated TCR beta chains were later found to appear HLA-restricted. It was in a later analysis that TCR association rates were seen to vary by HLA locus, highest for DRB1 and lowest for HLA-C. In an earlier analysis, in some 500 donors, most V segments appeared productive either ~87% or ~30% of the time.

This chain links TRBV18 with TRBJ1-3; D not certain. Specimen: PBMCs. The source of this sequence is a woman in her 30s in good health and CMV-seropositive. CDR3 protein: CASSPYGFGDTIYF. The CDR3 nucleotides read TGTGCCAGCTCACCATACGGTTTTGGAGACACCATATATTTT.